This T cell receptor beta chain was profiled in a study of blood T cell repertoires in COVID-19. This CDR3 is built from 12 residues. Germline V gene data show CDR1 as SQVTM and CDR2 as ANQGSEA. The V end lost 4 bases, the J end lost 4 bases, and 10 bases lay between the germline ends. Generated by immunoSEQ multiplex PCR, the TCRdb table keeps only in-frame clones and is missing some. In the table there are about 250,000 clones, about 83% of which are singletons. The J gene is TRBJ1-1, the V gene TRBV29-1; no clear D gene. The receptor's source is an elderly man with acute or convalescent COVID-19. The sample consisted of peripheral blood. DNA of the CDR3: TGCAGCGTTGGTGCGGTCGGCACTGAAGCTTTCTTT. Protein product: CSVGAVGTEAFF. Variable domain in full (rest from reference TRBV29-1 and TRBJ1-1): SAVISQKPSRDICQRGTSLTIQCQVDSQVTMMFWYRQQPGQSLTLIATANQGSEATYESGFVIDKFPISRPNLTFSTLTVSNMSPEDSSIYLCSVGAVGTEAFFGQGTRLTVV.